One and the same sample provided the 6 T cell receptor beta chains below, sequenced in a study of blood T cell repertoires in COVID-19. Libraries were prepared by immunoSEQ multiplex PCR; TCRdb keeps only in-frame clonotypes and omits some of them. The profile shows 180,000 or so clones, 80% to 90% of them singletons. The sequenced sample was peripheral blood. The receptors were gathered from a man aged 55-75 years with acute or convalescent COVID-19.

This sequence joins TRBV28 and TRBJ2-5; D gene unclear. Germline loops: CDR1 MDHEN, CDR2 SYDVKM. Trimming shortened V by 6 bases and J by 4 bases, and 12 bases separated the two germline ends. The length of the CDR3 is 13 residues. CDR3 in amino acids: CASSRLNGETQYF. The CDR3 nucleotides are TGTGCCAGCAGCCGTCTTAACGGAGAGACCCAGTACTTC.

CDR3 sequence: CASSLAVLAPKGDTQYF. The CDR3 bases are TGTGCCAGCAGCTTAGCGGTGCTAGCTCCGAAAGGGGATACGCAGTATTTT. This chain uses TRBV7-8 with TRBJ2-3; TRBD2 might be the D (5 bases). CDR3 size: 17 residues. Looked up from germline, CDR1 is SGHVS and CDR2 is FQNEAQ. Trimming stripped 0 bases from V and 6 bases from J, with 19 bases between.

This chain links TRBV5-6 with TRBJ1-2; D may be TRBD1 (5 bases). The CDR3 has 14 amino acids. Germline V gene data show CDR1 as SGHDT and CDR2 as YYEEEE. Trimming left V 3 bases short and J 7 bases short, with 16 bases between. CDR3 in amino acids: CASSSDAGWGGYTF. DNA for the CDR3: TGTGCCAGCAGCTCCGACGCAGGGTGGGGTGGCTACACCTTC.

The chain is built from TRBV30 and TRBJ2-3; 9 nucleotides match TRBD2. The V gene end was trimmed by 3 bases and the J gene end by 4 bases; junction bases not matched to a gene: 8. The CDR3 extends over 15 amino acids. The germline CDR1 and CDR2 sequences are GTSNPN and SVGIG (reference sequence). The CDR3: CAWRQPSSGADTQYF. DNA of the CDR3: TGTGCCTGGAGGCAGCCGTCTAGCGGGGCAGATACGCAGTATTTT.

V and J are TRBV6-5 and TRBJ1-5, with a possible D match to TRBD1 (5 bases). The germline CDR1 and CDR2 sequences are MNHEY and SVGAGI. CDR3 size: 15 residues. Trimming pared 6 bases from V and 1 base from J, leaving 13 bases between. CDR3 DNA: TGTGCCAGCAGATTAGGGGCGTTAAGCAATCAGCCCCAGCATTTT. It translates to CASRLGALSNQPQHF.

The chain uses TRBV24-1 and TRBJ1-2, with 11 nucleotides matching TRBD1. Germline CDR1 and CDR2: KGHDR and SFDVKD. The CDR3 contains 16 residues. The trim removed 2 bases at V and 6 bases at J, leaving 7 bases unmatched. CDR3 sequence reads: CATSDSGTGGVNGYTF. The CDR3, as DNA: TGTGCCACCAGTGATTCCGGGACAGGGGGTGTCAATGGCTACACCTTC.